Sequencing of this T cell receptor (beta chain) was carried out in a study of T cell responses to AZD1222 COVID-19 vaccine. TCRdb's table, derived via immunoSEQ multiplex PCR, lists solely in-frame clones and lacks some. This table holds over 110,000 clones, more than 85% found once. Details on this clone: Its antigen is unidentified.

From germline, CDR1 is SGHDT and CDR2 YYEEEE. The V gene lost 0 bases and the J gene lost 8 bases, with 14 bases spanning the gap. CDR3 size: 14 residues. Broader study findings: Repertoires were obtained solely post-peak T cell response. Just six AZD1222 recipients were seropositive at baseline. There were vaccine-associated CD4 TCRs across spike, dominant at 160-218 and 743-854.

The chain combines TRBV5-6 with TRBJ1-2; D may be TRBD1 (5 bases). Material: peripheral blood, obtained on day 0 of AZD1222 vaccination. This clonotype was sampled from an adult in good health. CDR3 coding DNA: TGTGCCAGCAGCTTGGGGGGCCTCGGAGGGGGCTACACCTTC. Its protein is CASSLGGLGGGYTF.